The next 32 T cell receptor beta chains were all read from a single sample in a study of T cells in Graves' hyperthyroidism and ophthalmopathy. What was amplified from RNA transcripts were TCR beta CDR3 regions. HTBI primers were used for first-round RT-PCR of the TCR CDR3. TCRdb re-derived calls from the multiplex PCR reads in MiXCR, one entry per CDR3 protein. The table lists about 600,000 distinct CDR3 sequences, 16% of them singletons, with 2.5% to 4% in the top ten. Sequenced material: blood. Receptors originate from a woman aged 40 to 49 with Graves' ophthalmopathy.

This clonotype was recorded at least ten times. This sequence joins TRBV20-1 and TRBJ2-1; 10 bases match TRBD2. The CDR3 covers 16 residues. The trim removed 1 base at V and 2 bases at J, leaving 5 bases unmatched. Germline loops: CDR1 DFQATT, CDR2 SNEGSKA (reference sequence). DNA of the CDR3: TGCAGTGCTAGAGTGCCAGCGGGAGGGACCTACAATGAGCAGTTCTTC. The encoded protein is CSARVPAGGTYNEQFF.

This clonotype was seen many times. This chain links TRBV6-5 with TRBJ2-7, with 11 bases identical to TRBD2. The CDR3 covers 16 residues. V lost 4 bases, J lost 3 bases, and 8 bases stayed unmatched. Germline lookup yields CDR1 MNHEY and CDR2 SVGAGI. The CDR3 here is CASSSRTSGRVYEQYF. The DNA of the CDR3 is TGTGCCAGCAGTTCCCGGACTAGCGGGCGCGTCTACGAGCAGTACTTC.

This clonotype was seen more than once but under ten times. The rearrangement links TRBV5-1 to TRBJ2-7; D is possibly TRBD2 (5 bases). The CDR3 length is 16 residues. Germline-derived CDR1 and CDR2 are SGHRS and YFSETQ. V shed 2 bases and J shed 5 bases, with 20 bases lying between them. CDR3 sequence: CASSFLPGVPGDEQYF. DNA for the CDR3: TGCGCCAGCAGCTTCCTACCCGGGGTCCCCGGCGACGAGCAGTACTTC.

This clonotype has only a few counts. The J gene is TRBJ1-2, the V gene TRBV12-5; the D gene is possibly TRBD1 (5 bases). CDR1 and CDR2 (germline): LGHNT, FRNRAP. With 1 base removed from V and 1 base from J, the gap between germline ends came to 13 bases. The CDR3 loop spans 16 amino acids. The CDR3 sequence: CASGLAGTARNYGYTF. CDR3 nucleotide sequence: TGTGCTAGTGGTTTGGCCGGGACCGCTCGTAACTATGGCTACACCTTC.

This clonotype has only a few counts. V gene TRBV7-9 combines with J gene TRBJ2-7, with TRBD1 matching 7 bases. The germline V gene encodes CDR1 SEHNR and CDR2 FQNEAQ (reference sequence). The CDR3 is 14 amino acids. Losses at the gene ends were 6 bases for V and 4 bases for J; bases not matched to a gene: 9. In nucleotides, the CDR3 is TGTGCCAGCAGTCACCGGGACAGAGAATACGAGCAGTACTTC. This codes for CASSHRDREYEQYF.

The V and J genes are TRBV6-2 or TRBV6-3 and TRBJ2-1; 10 positions match TRBD2. The CDR3 runs to 16 residues. Germline V CDR1 and CDR2: MNHEY, SVGEGT. The V segment lost 5 bases and the J segment 2 bases; nucleotides outside the gene matches: 6. The chain's CDR3 is CASSHWTSGTYNEQFF. The CDR3 DNA reads as TGTGCCAGCAGTCACTGGACTAGCGGTACCTACAATGAGCAGTTCTTC.

The V and J genes are TRBV24-1 and TRBJ1-1; D remains ambiguous. There are 14 residues in the CDR3. Looked up from germline, CDR1 is KGHDR and CDR2 is SFDVKD. V was trimmed by 5 bases and J by 0 bases, leaving 9 bases between them. The CDR3 region is CATSGQNMNTEAFF. The CDR3 DNA is TGTGCCACCAGTGGTCAGAACATGAACACTGAAGCTTTCTTT.

This clonotype was picked up a small number of times. This chain uses TRBV18 with TRBJ2-1; D gene unclear. Looked up from germline, CDR1 is KGHSH and CDR2 is LQKENI. The length of the CDR3 is 13 residues. V lost 2 bases and J 7 bases, leaving 9 bases between the germline ends. The CDR3 sequence: CASSPLLRNEQFF. As DNA, the CDR3 is TGTGCCAGCTCACCATTGTTAAGGAATGAGCAGTTCTTC.

In regard to this clonotype: With a much larger clone just one base away, this may be a read error. The V and J genes are TRBV7-2 and TRBJ1-1, with D perhaps TRBD1 (6 bases). This CDR3 region has 17 residues. CDR1 and CDR2 from the germline V gene are SGHTA and FQGNSA. The CDR3 region has the DNA TGTGCCGGCAGTCTAACCCGGACAGTCCTGGGGAACACTGAAGCTTTCTTT. Encoded protein: CAGSLTRTVLGNTEAFF.

This rearrangement joins TRBV7-9 to TRBJ1-3; 10 positions agree with TRBD1. This CDR3 has 17 amino acids. J lost 0 bases, V lost 5 bases, and 7 bases had no gene match. Per germline, CDR1 SEHNR and CDR2 FQNEAQ (reference sequence). CDR3 DNA: TGTGCCAGCAGCACGGGACAGGGGTTAATCTCTGGAAACACCATATATTTT. Translated: CASSTGQGLISGNTIYF.

The chain is built from TRBV18 and TRBJ2-6; weak D call: TRBD2 (5 bases). The germline V and J ends were trimmed by 6 bases and 4 bases, with 13 bases remaining between them. This CDR3 has 15 residues. Per the germline V gene, CDR1 is KGHSH and CDR2 is LQKENI. The CDR3 loop reads CASSDPGSGANVLTF. In nucleotides, the CDR3 is TGTGCCAGCTCCGACCCGGGGAGCGGGGCCAACGTCCTGACTTTC. The variable domain in full, with the rest retrieved from reference TRBV18 and TRBJ2-6, is NAGVMQNPRHLVRRRGQEARLRCSPMKGHSHVYWYRQLPEEGLKFMVYLQKENIIDESGMPKERFSAEFPKEGPSILRIQQVVRGDSAAYFCASSDPGSGANVLTFGAGSRLTVL.

V is TRBV7-8 and J is TRBJ1-6; D is ambiguous. Germline V lookup: CDR1 SGHVS, CDR2 FQNEAQ. V dropped 3 bases and J dropped 7 bases, with 10 bases sitting between them. This CDR3 is built from 14 residues. CDR3 DNA sequence: TGTGCCAGCAGCTTCGGAATAAAAAATTCACCCCTCCACTTT. Protein sequence: CASSFGIKNSPLHF. The full variable domain, rest sourced from reference TRBV7-8 and TRBJ1-6, is GAGVSQSPRYKVAKRGQDVALRCDPISGHVSLFWYQQALGQGPEFLTYFQNEAQLDKSGLPSDRFFAERPEGSVSTLKIQRTQQEDSAVYLCASSFGIKNSPLHFGNGTRLTVT.

The sample holds a few counts of this clonotype. This chain joins TRBV6-1 and TRBJ1-2; maybe TRBD1 (5 bases). The length of the CDR3 is 13 residues. CDR1 and CDR2 (germline): MNHNS, SASEGT. V lost 7 bases and J lost 4, with 13 bases in between. DNA for the CDR3: TGTGCCAGCACAACAGGTGGGAGCTATGGCTACACCTTC. It specifies CASTTGGSYGYTF.

The sample holds many counts of this clonotype. The rearrangement joins TRBV6-1 to TRBJ2-2, with 8 nucleotides matching TRBD2. Germline V gene lookup returns CDR1 MNHNS and CDR2 SASEGT. V lost 1 base and J lost 4; bases outside the gene matches: 8. CDR3 size: 17 residues. The CDR3 nucleotides are TGTGCCAGCAGTGAAGTTCCGGGGGGGCCTAGCACCGGGGAGCTGTTTTTT. Its translation is CASSEVPGGPSTGELFF.

This clonotype occurred many times. This chain links TRBV2 with TRBJ2-3; 7 bases line up with TRBD2. The CDR3 is made up of 15 amino acids. Germline V gene sequence: CDR1 SNHLY, CDR2 FYNNEI. V lost 8 bases, J lost 0 bases, and 8 bases stayed unmatched. The CDR3 sequence is CASGGLPPSTDTQYF. CDR3 coding DNA: TGTGCCAGCGGGGGACTACCCCCTAGCACAGATACGCAGTATTTT.

This clonotype has a count of ten or more. The V call is TRBV28, the J call TRBJ2-7, with 8 bases matching TRBD2. With 4 bases clipped from V and 9 bases from J, the junction kept 5 bases outside the gene matches. Per the germline V gene, CDR1 is MDHEN and CDR2 is SYDVKM. The CDR3 is made up of 12 amino acids. CDR3 in amino acids: CASSSTSGRQYF. The DNA of the CDR3 is TGTGCCAGCAGTTCCACTAGCGGTCGGCAGTACTTC.

This sequence joins TRBV20-1 and TRBJ1-4; no firm D call. The CDR3 is 12 amino acids. The V end lost 4 bases, the J end lost 8 bases, and 11 bases lay between the germline ends. From germline, CDR1 is DFQATT and CDR2 SNEGSKA (reference sequence). The CDR3 nucleotides read TGCAGTGCTATGGGAGGTCAGGAAAAACTGTTTTTT. It specifies CSAMGGQEKLFF.

The chain couples TRBV6-1 to TRBJ2-1; D gene ambiguous. CDR1 and CDR2 (germline): MNHNS, SASEGT. V lost 2 bases and J lost 2, with 16 bases in between. The CDR3 spans 17 residues. CDR3 sequence (DNA): TGTGCCAGCAGTGAAACTGGGTTCCGAACTGCCTACAATGAGCAGTTCTTC. This encodes CASSETGFRTAYNEQFF.

This clonotype has at least ten counts. The chain employs TRBV20-1 and TRBJ2-3, with 11 bases identical to TRBD2. J was trimmed by 5 bases and V by 5 bases; bases with no gene match: 12. The CDR3 is 16 amino acids. Germline CDR1 reads DFQATT; CDR2 reads SNEGSKA (reference sequence). CDR3: CSARSFTSGRIDTQYF. The CDR3 nucleotides read TGCAGTGCTCGTTCGTTTACTAGCGGGAGAATAGATACGCAGTATTTT.

This clonotype was counted a few times. The rearrangement links TRBV5-1 to TRBJ2-5; perhaps TRBD2 as D (7 bases). The germline V gene encodes CDR1 SGHRS and CDR2 YFSETQ. V lost 4 bases, J lost 4 bases, and 17 bases lay in between. The CDR3 runs 15 residues. CDR3 loop: CASSLTGGPRETQYF. CDR3 bases: TGCGCCAGCAGCCTAACCGGGGGGCCTCGAGAGACCCAGTACTTC.

This clonotype was counted ten times or more. The rearrangement joins TRBV28 to TRBJ1-2; 8 nucleotides align to TRBD1. This CDR3 region has 13 residues. The V segment lost 7 bases and the J segment 4 bases; nucleotides outside the gene matches: 5. Germline CDR1 is MDHEN and CDR2 is SYDVKM. Written as DNA, the CDR3 is TGTGCCAGCACCAATCAGGGGGCCTATGGCTACACCTTC. Translation: CASTNQGAYGYTF.

This clonotype occurred many times. The chain recombines TRBV6-1 with TRBJ2-3; perhaps TRBD2 as D (7 bases). The germline CDR1 and CDR2 sequences are MNHNS and SASEGT. The CDR3 length is 17 residues. Trimming left V 5 bases short and J 4 bases short, with 22 bases between. The CDR3 nucleotides read TGTGCCAGCAGTAGAGGGGGGGCGGTAATGGGACCAGATACGCAGTATTTT. This codes for CASSRGGAVMGPDTQYF.

This chain joins TRBV5-1 and TRBJ1-5; unclear D gene. The germline V and J ends were trimmed by 4 bases and 9 bases, with 17 bases remaining between them. Germline V lookup: CDR1 SGHRS, CDR2 YFSETQ. CDR3 size: 14 residues. In DNA form, the CDR3 reads TGCGCCAGCAGCCCCGGGTCTGGCTCGGGGCCCCAGCATTTT. Translation: CASSPGSGSGPQHF. Complete variable domain (other parts from reference TRBV5-1 and TRBJ1-5): KAGVTQTPRYLIKTRGQQVTLSCSPISGHRSVSWYQQTPGQGLQFLFEYFSETQRNKGNFPGRFSGRQFSNSRSEMNVSTLELGDSALYLCASSPGSGSGPQHFGDGTRLSIL.

This clonotype showed up many times. The chain carries TRBV3-1 and TRBJ2-6; 9 bases map to TRBD2. The CDR3 contains 19 residues. The ends lost 1 base at V and 0 bases at J; junction bases unmatched: 7. The germline V gene has CDR1 LGHDT and CDR2 YNNKEL (reference sequence). For the CDR3, the DNA is TGTGCCAGCAGCCAAGCGGCGGGGGGGCCCCTCTCTGGGGCCAACGTCCTGACTTTC. It is translated as CASSQAAGGPLSGANVLTF.

This clonotype has at least ten counts. The genes are TRBV12-3 or TRBV12-4 and TRBJ1-3; perhaps TRBD1 as D (6 bases). V lost 7 bases and J lost 4, with 11 bases in between. The CDR3 is 13 residues long. The CDR3 spells CASTTGSGNTIYF. The CDR3 DNA sequence: TGTGCCAGCACCACAGGGTCCGGAAACACCATATATTTT.

This clonotype was found a few times. This clone may be a read error of a much larger clone one base away. This chain joins TRBV3-1 and TRBJ2-7; either TRBD1 or TRBD2 may supply D (5 bases each). Germline-derived CDR1 and CDR2 are LGHDT and YNNKEL (reference sequence). This CDR3 region has 14 residues. CDR3 DNA sequence: TGTGCCAGCAGCCAATATCAGGGTCGGGGAGAGCGGTACTTC. It translates to CASSQYQGRGERYF.

The rearrangement uses TRBV6-2 or TRBV6-3 and TRBJ1-5; TRBD1 is a possible D gene (6 bases). The CDR3 runs to 15 residues. Germline CDR1 is MNHEY and CDR2 is SVGEGT. The V and J ends lost 5 bases and 2 bases respectively, with 13 bases between them. This CDR3 is CASSPNRVGNQPQHF. DNA of the CDR3: TGTGCCAGCAGTCCGAACAGGGTGGGCAATCAGCCCCAGCATTTT.

In this sample, this clonotype turned up many times. J is TRBJ2-1 and V is TRBV11-2, with 7 bases matching TRBD2. CDR3 length: 16 residues. J gave up 1 base and V 5 bases, and 8 bases lay outside the gene matches. Germline CDR1 and CDR2: SGHAT and FQNNGV. CDR3 in DNA: TGTGCCAGCAGCATTCTGGGGCGGGGGTCCTACAATGAGCAGTTCTTC. Protein product: CASSILGRGSYNEQFF. Complete variable domain (other parts from reference TRBV11-2 and TRBJ2-1): EAGVAQSPRYKIIEKRQSVAFWCNPISGHATLYWYQQILGQGPKLLIQFQNNGVVDDSQLPKDRFSAERLKGVDSTLKIQPAKLEDSAVYLCASSILGRGSYNEQFFGPGTRLTVL.

Ten or more counts support this clonotype. The gene calls are TRBV28 and TRBJ1-2, with 10 bases identical to TRBD1. Germline V gene sequence: CDR1 MDHEN, CDR2 SYDVKM. The CDR3 loop spans 14 amino acids. V dropped 6 bases and J dropped 3; count of bases not matched to a gene: 4. In nucleotides, the CDR3 is TGTGCCAGCAGCCCAGGACAGGGGGACTATGGCTACACCTTC. It specifies CASSPGQGDYGYTF.

The chain recombines TRBV5-1 with TRBJ2-3; D is unclear. The CDR3 totals 14 residues. Trimming left V 4 bases short and J 3 bases short, with 12 bases between. Germline CDR1 reads SGHRS; CDR2 reads YFSETQ. This CDR3 is CASSGFKKTDTQYF. The CDR3, as DNA: TGCGCCAGCAGCGGCTTCAAAAAAACAGATACGCAGTATTTT.

This clonotype was observed a few times. The chain links TRBV27 to TRBJ2-5; 10 nucleotides line up with TRBD2. V trimming: 5 bases; J trimming: 7 bases; junction bases outside the gene matches: 13. The CDR3 consists of 16 residues. Germline CDR1 is MNHEY and CDR2 is SMNVEV (reference sequence). As DNA, the CDR3 is TGTGCCAGCAGTCCGAGCGGGGGGGCGGGCATCGGGACCCAGTACTTC. Its translation is CASSPSGGAGIGTQYF.

This clonotype was counted at least ten times. The V gene is TRBV12-3 or TRBV12-4, the J gene TRBJ2-1, with TRBD2 identical over 12 bases. This CDR3 contains 16 residues. Trimming took 3 bases from V and 2 from J; bases not matched to a gene: 2. The CDR3 loop is CASSFRLAGAYNEQFF. The CDR3 nucleotides read TGTGCCAGCAGTTTCCGACTAGCGGGAGCCTACAATGAGCAGTTCTTC.